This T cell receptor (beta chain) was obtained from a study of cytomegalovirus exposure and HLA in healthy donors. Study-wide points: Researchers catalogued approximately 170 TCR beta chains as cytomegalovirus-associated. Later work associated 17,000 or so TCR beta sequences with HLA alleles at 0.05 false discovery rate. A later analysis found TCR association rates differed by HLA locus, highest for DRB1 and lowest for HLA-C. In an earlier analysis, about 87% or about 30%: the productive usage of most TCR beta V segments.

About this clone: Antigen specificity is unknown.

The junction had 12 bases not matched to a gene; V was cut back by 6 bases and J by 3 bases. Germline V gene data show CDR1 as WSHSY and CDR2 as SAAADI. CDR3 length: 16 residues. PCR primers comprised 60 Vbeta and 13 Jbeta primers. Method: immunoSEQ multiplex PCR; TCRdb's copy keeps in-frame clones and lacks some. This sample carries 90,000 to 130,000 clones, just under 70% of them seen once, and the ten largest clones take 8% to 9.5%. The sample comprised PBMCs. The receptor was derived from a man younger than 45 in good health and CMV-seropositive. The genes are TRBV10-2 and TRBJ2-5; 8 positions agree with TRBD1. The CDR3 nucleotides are TGCGCCAGCAGCGCCGACAGGGGTAGGCGGGAAGAGACCCAGTACTTC. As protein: CASSADRGRREETQYF.